The 21 T cell receptor beta chains below come from one sample, sequenced in a study of graft-versus-host responses after intestinal transplantation. The data were produced by immunoSEQ multiplex PCR, yet TCRdb's version contains in-frame clones alone and is incomplete. The sample contains about 93,000 clones, just under 95% of which appear only once. These receptors have no identified antigens. The material sequenced was unstimulated CD8+ T cells sorted from spleen or lymph node cells, taken before intestinal transplant. The receptor set was obtained from a human donor who received an intestinal transplant.

A single count supports this clone. The same CDR3 also results from other DNA sequences found in this sample. The chain joins TRBV9 to TRBJ2-5, with 7 bases fitting TRBD2. Trimming cost V 3 bases and J 0 bases; bases outside gene matches: 11. The V gene's germline CDR1 is SGDLS and CDR2 YYNGEE. The CDR3 covers 17 residues. CDR3 region: CASSENPTSHDQETQYF. As DNA, the CDR3 is TGTGCCAGCAGCGAAAACCCGACTAGCCACGACCAAGAGACCCAGTACTTC.

This sequence joins TRBV27 and TRBJ2-7; maybe TRBD1 (5 bases). This CDR3 is built from 15 residues. Deletions cut 3 bases from V and 0 bases from J, with 12 bases between. Germline V gene lookup returns CDR1 MNHEY and CDR2 SMNVEV (reference sequence). The CDR3 nucleotides read TGTGCCAGCAGTTTTGGGGCAGAAGTCTCCTACGAGCAGTACTTC. It translates to CASSFGAEVSYEQYF.

The chain joins TRBV14 to TRBJ2-7, with TRBD1 identical over 7 bases. Germline V lookup: CDR1 SGHDN, CDR2 FVKESK. This CDR3 contains 14 residues. V lost 5 bases to trimming and J lost 3 bases; unmatched junction nucleotides: 7. CDR3 region: CASSAGQVYYEQYF. For the CDR3, the DNA is TGTGCCAGCAGCGCTGGACAGGTCTACTACGAGCAGTACTTC.

The chain is built from TRBV4-1 and TRBJ2-1; 7 bases are shared with TRBD2. Germline loops: CDR1 MGHRA, CDR2 YSYEKL. J lost 4 bases, V lost 4 bases, and 7 bases had no gene match. This CDR3 comprises 15 residues. The CDR3: CASSPGSSGYNEQFF. CDR3 DNA: TGCGCCAGCAGCCCCGGGTCTAGCGGTTACAATGAGCAGTTCTTC.

The count of this clone is one. CDR3 region: CAIRGPSGRASTDTQYF. DNA of the CDR3: TGTGCCATCAGAGGGCCAAGCGGGAGGGCTAGCACAGATACGCAGTATTTT. The rearrangement links TRBV2 to TRBJ2-3, with 10 bases fitting TRBD2. CDR1 is SNHLY and CDR2 is FYNNEI in the germline V gene. The CDR3 contains 17 residues. With 10 bases clipped from V and 0 bases from J, the junction kept 13 bases outside the gene matches. Using reference TRBV2 and TRBJ2-3 for the parts outside the CDR3, the full variable domain is EPEVTQTPSHQVTQMGQEVILRCVPISNHLYFYWYRQILGQKVEFLVSFYNNEISEKSEIFDDQFSVERPDGSNFTLKIRSTKLEDSAMYFCAIRGPSGRASTDTQYFGPGTRLTVL.

The rearrangement joins TRBV25-1 to TRBJ2-7; 7 bases agree with TRBD2. The J segment lost 3 bases and the V segment lost 9 bases, leaving 11 bases of the junction unmatched. Germline V gives CDR1 MGHDK, CDR2 SYGVNS. CDR3 length: 14 amino acids. The CDR3 DNA is TGTGCCAGTGAACTGGGGAGCGGGGTCTACGAGCAGTACTTC. It translates to CASELGSGVYEQYF.

About this clone: Other DNA sequences within the sample encode an identical CDR3. The chain links TRBV19 to TRBJ2-7, with D hard to call. V was clipped by 0 bases and J by 1 base, with 7 bases between them. There are 14 residues in the CDR3. Germline values: CDR1 LNHDA, CDR2 SQIVND (reference sequence). CDR3 region: CASSIDGQSYEQYF. The CDR3 DNA reads TGTGCCAGTAGTATAGATGGGCAATCCTACGAGCAGTACTTC. Combining the CDR3 with reference TRBV19 and TRBJ2-7 gives the whole variable domain DGGITQSPKYLFRKEGQNVTLSCEQNLNHDAMYWYRQDPGQGLRLIYYSQIVNDFQKGDIAEGYSVSREKKESFPLTVTSAQKNPTAFYLCASSIDGQSYEQYFGPGTRLTVT.

This chain links TRBV27 with TRBJ2-3; unclear D gene. The CDR3 extends over 15 amino acids. The ends were cut back, 6 bases at V and 4 bases at J, with 17 bases in the middle. The germline gives CDR1 MNHEY, CDR2 SMNVEV (reference sequence). The CDR3 bases are TGTGCCAGCAGACCTGCAGGCGCACCGGCAGATACGCAGTATTTT. The encoded protein is CASRPAGAPADTQYF.

The chain joins TRBV6-1 to TRBJ2-5; 9 bases map to TRBD1. After removal of 3 bases from V and 5 bases from J, the junction contained 7 bases not matched to a gene. The germline V gene encodes CDR1 MNHNS and CDR2 SASEGT. The CDR3 sequence is 15 residues long. The CDR3 nucleotides are TGTGCCAGCAGTGACGGGACAGGGCACTATGAGACCCAGTACTTC. It encodes CASSDGTGHYETQYF.

The chain combines TRBV7-9 with TRBJ1-2; a weak D match, TRBD1 (5 bases). V gave up 1 base and J gave up 6 bases, with 9 bases separating them. This CDR3 is 13 amino acids long. Germline values: CDR1 SEHNR, CDR2 FQNEAQ (reference sequence). The CDR3 DNA sequence: TGTGCCAGCAGCTTAGGGGGGGGAGATGGCTACACCTTC. This translates into CASSLGGGDGYTF.

The rearrangement joins TRBV11-2 to TRBJ2-1; TRBD2 aligns across 12 bases. Trimming took 3 bases from V and 16 from J; bases not matched to a gene: 7. The germline gives CDR1 SGHAT, CDR2 FQNNGV. This CDR3 is built from 13 residues. DNA for the CDR3: TGTGCCAGCAGCTTGACTAGCGGGGGCCCCCATTTCTTC. Protein sequence: CASSLTSGGPHFF.

The V call is TRBV20-1, the J call TRBJ2-7; D is undetermined. With 3 bases removed from V and 3 bases from J, the gap between germline ends came to 6 bases. The V gene's germline CDR1 is DFQATT and CDR2 SNEGSKA (reference sequence). The CDR3 has 11 residues. The CDR3: CSASIVYEQYF. CDR3 DNA sequence: TGCAGTGCTAGTATCGTCTACGAGCAGTACTTC.

J is TRBJ1-5 and V is TRBV16, with 7 bases matching TRBD1. The length of the CDR3 is 15 residues. CDR1 and CDR2 (germline): KGHSY, FQNENV. The V gene end was trimmed by 6 bases and the J gene end by 5 bases; junction bases not matched to a gene: 10. CDR3 region: CASRPAGTDHQPQHF. CDR3 sequence (DNA): TGTGCCAGCAGACCCGCCGGGACAGACCATCAGCCCCAGCATTTT.

In DNA, the CDR3 is TGTGCCAGCAGTTACTATAATACAGGGGTTCCGGATGGCTACACCTTC. It codes for CASSYYNTGVPDGYTF. The rearrangement joins TRBV6-5 to TRBJ1-2, with 7 bases lining up with TRBD1. Trimming took 1 base from V and 6 from J; bases not matched to a gene: 11. CDR1 MNHEY and CDR2 SVGAGI come from the germline V gene. The CDR3 sequence is 16 residues long.

DNA for the CDR3: TGTGCCAGCAGACTCCAGGGGGAGTCCGAGCAGTACTTC. This gives the protein CASRLQGESEQYF. This sequence joins TRBV27 and TRBJ2-7, with 7 bases that match TRBD1. This CDR3 has 13 amino acids. The V gene's germline CDR1 is MNHEY and CDR2 SMNVEV (reference sequence). V shed 6 bases and J 6 bases; nucleotides not matched to a gene: 8.

The chain uses TRBV7-9 and TRBJ2-5; 7 nucleotides align to TRBD1. V dropped 2 bases and J dropped 2; count of bases not matched to a gene: 5. The germline gives CDR1 SEHNR, CDR2 FQNEAQ (reference sequence). This CDR3 spans 15 amino acids. The CDR3, as DNA: TGTGCCAGCAGCTTAAAGGGACAGACACAAGAGACCCAGTACTTC. The encoded protein is CASSLKGQTQETQYF. The whole variable domain, remainder taken from reference TRBV7-9 and TRBJ2-5, is DTGVSQNPRHKITKRGQNVTFRCDPISEHNRLYWYRQTLGQGPEFLTYFQNEAQLEKSRLLSDRFSAERPKGSFSTLEIQRTEQGDSAMYLCASSLKGQTQETQYFGPGTRLLVL.

This clone showed up just a few times. The chain couples TRBV5-6 to TRBJ1-2; D may be TRBD1 (5 bases). Germline V gene lookup returns CDR1 SGHDT and CDR2 YYEEEE. The CDR3 runs to 15 residues. Trimming left V 4 bases short and J 0 bases short, with 13 bases between. The CDR3 region is CASSPPWGANYGYTF. For the CDR3, the DNA is TGTGCCAGCAGCCCCCCGTGGGGGGCTAACTATGGCTACACCTTC.

This clone has only one observation. J is TRBJ2-2 and V is TRBV6-5, with TRBD2 identical over 10 bases. Per germline, CDR1 MNHEY and CDR2 SVGAGI. The CDR3 is 13 residues long. After removal of 5 bases from V and 6 bases from J, the junction contained 0 bases not matched to a gene. In DNA, the CDR3 is TGTGCCAGCAGTCTAGCGGGGGCCGGGGAGCTGTTTTTT. Translation: CASSLAGAGELFF.

This chain connects TRBV9 to TRBJ1-2; D is unresolved. CDR3 length: 13 amino acids. CDR1 is SGDLS, CDR2 YYNGEE, per germline. V lost 4 bases, J lost 8 bases, and 15 bases lay in between. This chain's CDR3 is CASSRDGGAGYTF. CDR3 DNA: TGTGCCAGCAGCCGAGACGGAGGAGCGGGCTACACCTTC.

The genes are TRBV9 and TRBJ2-2; 8 bases fit TRBD2. V was pared by 4 bases and J by 4 bases, with 6 bases of the junction left unmatched. Germline loops: CDR1 SGDLS, CDR2 YYNGEE. This CDR3 spans 15 amino acids. The chain's CDR3 is CASSPSGGTTGELFF. The CDR3 DNA reads as TGTGCCAGCAGCCCCAGCGGGGGCACCACCGGGGAGCTGTTTTTT.

V gene TRBV13 combines with J gene TRBJ1-1, with D hard to call. V was trimmed by 3 bases and J by 6 bases, leaving 11 bases between them. Germline CDR1 PRHDT, CDR2 FYEKMQ (reference sequence). The CDR3 is 13 residues long. CDR3: CASSFAQRAEAFF. The CDR3 DNA reads TGTGCCAGCAGCTTCGCACAGCGGGCTGAAGCTTTCTTT.